This TCR beta chain was recovered during a study of T cells in Graves' hyperthyroidism and ophthalmopathy (dated by TCRdb to the late 2010s). As for the study more broadly: Peripheral blood was sampled at the time of initial diagnosis, prior to any treatment. Whether ophthalmopathy could be predicted prospectively was tested in an independent validation cohort made up of fewer than 20 hyperthyroidism patients plus 17 patients who later progressed to ophthalmopathy. In more than five Graves' hyperthyroidism patients, the study also compared T-cell repertoires from thyroid tissue with T-cell repertoires from blood. The paper reports TCR Vbeta CDR3 sequencing of roughly 140 peripheral blood samples: approximately 41 ophthalmopathy, under 80 hyperthyroidism and around 17 progressor patients. Following sampling, methimazole starting at 30 mg daily was given to hyperthyroidism patients, and high-dose intravenous methylprednisolone was given to ophthalmopathy patients. TCR V-J signatures able to tell the groups apart were searched for in a discovery cohort of approximately 95 patients, of whom more than 40 had Graves' ophthalmopathy and under 65 had stable Graves' hyperthyroidism. The 100 discovery patients were divided at random into training and test sets in a 7:3 ratio. Results the study describes overall, beyond this receptor: Most expanded thyroid clonotypes (frequency above 0.001) were also found in blood, which suggests that blood repertoires may mirror thyroid immune responses. Ophthalmopathy was separated from stable hyperthyroidism by a 13 V-J signature model, with just over 85% sensitivity and roughly 81% specificity obtained in cross-validation and 80%/75% obtained in testing. No statistical method was used to set the sample size in advance, and investigators knew the group allocation. In validation, the model predicted progression to ophthalmopathy a median of about 6.5 months before onset, with roughly 70% sensitivity and more than 72% specificity.

Amplification of TCR beta CDR3 regions was carried out from RNA transcripts. For the first round of RT-PCR on the TCR CDR3, the HTBI primer set was used together with the Qiagen OneStep RT-PCR kit. Libraries were constructed in a second round of multiplex PCR, after which size selection and purification were carried out. The libraries were sequenced on an Illumina HiSeq2000 using paired-end 100 bp reads. In the source study's methods: SOAPnuke was used to process the raw data, throwing out any read that contained adapters or uncalled bases, had a mean Phred below 15, or lacked an exact constant-primer or identifier match. High-quality paired reads were merged using COPE v1.2.5, and each unique nucleotide sequence was defined as a clonotype. MiTCR v1.1 was used to align the clonotypes against IMGT TRBV, TRBD and TRBJ reference segments. The analysis was restricted to V-J combinations with a frequency above 0.0001, which together covered 99.2% of the repertoires. A TCS score was defined as the ratio between F50 (clonal expansion) and ExV (chaos), using BLOSUM62-based TCRdist between CDR3 peptides within each V-J. Welch's t-statistics and random forest reduced fewer than 550 V-J features to fewer than 15, which were used in a naive Bayes classifier (R e1071). Using fastp at Q25 and MiXCR, TCRdb reprocessed the public reads and kept productive beta chains. Every CDR3 protein is listed once, alongside the most common genes and DNA of its rows. The V and J calls were not made by the authors but by TCRdb's processing. This sample holds 500,000 to 800,000 distinct CDR3 sequences; 13% to 15% were observed only once. In total, the top ten clones hold under 15% of the sample.

This clonotype was detected many times. Its antigen remains unidentified. No much larger clone is present one base from it, and per-base qualities are unavailable. Ophthalmopathy patients had moderately to severely active disease, Clinical Activity Score of at least 3, NOSPECS grade of at least 4, and duration under 3 months. Patients with uncontrolled infections, other autoimmune diseases, pregnancy or lactation were excluded. Diagnoses were established on the basis of clinical symptoms, serum thyroxine and TRAb, thyroid ultrasound, and orbital computed tomography. PBMCs were separated from under 11 ml of fresh peripheral blood using Ficoll-Paque density gradient centrifugation. Total RNA was extracted with Trizol reagent, and quality was checked on an Agilent 2100 Bioanalyzer. At the junction V is shortened by 5 bases and J by 1 base; bases outside the gene matches: 5. Per the germline V gene (reference sequence), SEHNR is the CDR1 and FQNEAQ is the CDR2. The CDR3 holds 15 amino acids from the cysteine to the phenylalanine. CDR3 DNA only is kept here, 45 bases in frame from base 1.

The receptor's source is a woman aged 45-65 years with Graves' ophthalmopathy. Recombination connected TRBV7-9 to TRBJ2-7, with 10 bases in between that match TRBD1. Sequenced: blood. For the CDR3, the sequence is CASSTRQGASYEQYF. The base sequence is TGTGCCAGCAGCACCCGACAGGGGGCTTCCTACGAGCAGTACTTC.